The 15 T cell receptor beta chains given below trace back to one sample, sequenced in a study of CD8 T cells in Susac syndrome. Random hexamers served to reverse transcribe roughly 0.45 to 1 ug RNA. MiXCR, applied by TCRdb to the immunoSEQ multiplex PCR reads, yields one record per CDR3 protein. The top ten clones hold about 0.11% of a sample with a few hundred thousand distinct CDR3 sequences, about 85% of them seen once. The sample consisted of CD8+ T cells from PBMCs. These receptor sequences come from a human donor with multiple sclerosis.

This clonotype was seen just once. CDR3 loop: CASNPGGNTEAFF. The DNA of the CDR3 is TGTGCCAGCAATCCAGGGGGGAACACTGAAGCTTTCTTT. J is TRBJ1-1 and V is TRBV9, with 7 bases matching TRBD1. J lost 1 base, V lost 6 bases, and 3 bases had no gene match. Germline V gives CDR1 SGDLS, CDR2 YYNGEE. This CDR3 spans 13 amino acids.

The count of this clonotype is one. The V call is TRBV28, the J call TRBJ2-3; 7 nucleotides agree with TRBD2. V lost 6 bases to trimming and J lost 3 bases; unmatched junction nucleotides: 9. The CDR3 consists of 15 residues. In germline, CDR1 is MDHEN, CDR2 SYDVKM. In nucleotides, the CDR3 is TGTGCCAGCAGGGGGAGGGAATCGGAGACAGATACGCAGTATTTT. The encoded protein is CASRGRESETDTQYF.

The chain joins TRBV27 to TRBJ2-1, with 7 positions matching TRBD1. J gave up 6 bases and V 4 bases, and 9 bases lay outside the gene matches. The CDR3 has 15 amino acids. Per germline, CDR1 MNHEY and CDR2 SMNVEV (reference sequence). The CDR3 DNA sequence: TGTGCCAGCAGTTCCCCCCGACAGGGTAGCAATGAGCAGTTCTTC. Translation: CASSSPRQGSNEQFF.

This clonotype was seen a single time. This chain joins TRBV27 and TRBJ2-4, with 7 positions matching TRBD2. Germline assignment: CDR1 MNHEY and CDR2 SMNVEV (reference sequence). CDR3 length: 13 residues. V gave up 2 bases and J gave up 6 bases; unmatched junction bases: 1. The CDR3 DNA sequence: TGTGCCAGCAGTTTAGGGGGGGGAAACATTCAGTACTTC. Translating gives CASSLGGGNIQYF.

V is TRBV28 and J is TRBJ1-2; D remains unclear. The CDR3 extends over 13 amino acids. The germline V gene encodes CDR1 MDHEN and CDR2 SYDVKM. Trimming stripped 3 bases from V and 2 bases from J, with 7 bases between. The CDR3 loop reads CASSFRLNYGYTF. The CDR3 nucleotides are TGTGCCAGCAGTTTCCGTCTGAACTATGGCTACACCTTC.

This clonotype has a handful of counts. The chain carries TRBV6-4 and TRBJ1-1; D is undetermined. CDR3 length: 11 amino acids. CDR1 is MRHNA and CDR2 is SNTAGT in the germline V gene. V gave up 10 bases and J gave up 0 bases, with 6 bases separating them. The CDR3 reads CAIHMNTEAFF. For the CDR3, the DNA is TGTGCCATCCACATGAACACTGAAGCTTTCTTT.

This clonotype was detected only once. DNA for the CDR3: TGTGCCAGCAGGTTCCGGGAGCAGCCCGAGCAGTACTTC. Translated, it gives CASRFREQPEQYF. V and J are TRBV12-3 or TRBV12-4 and TRBJ2-7, with D possibly being TRBD2 (6 bases). V shed 6 bases and J shed 6 bases, with 15 bases lying between them. The CDR3 runs 13 residues.

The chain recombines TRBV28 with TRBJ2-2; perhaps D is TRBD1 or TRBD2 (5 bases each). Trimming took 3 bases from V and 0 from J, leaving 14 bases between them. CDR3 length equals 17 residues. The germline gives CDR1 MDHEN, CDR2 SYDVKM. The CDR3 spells CASSFPRGGPNTGELFF. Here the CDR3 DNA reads TGTGCCAGCAGTTTCCCCCGTGGGGGTCCGAACACCGGGGAGCTGTTTTTT. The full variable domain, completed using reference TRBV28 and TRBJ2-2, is DVKVTQSSRYLVKRTGEKVFLECVQDMDHENMFWYRQDPGLGLRLIYFSYDVKMKEKGDIPEGYSVSREKKERFSLILESASTNQTSMYLCASSFPRGGPNTGELFFGEGSRLTVL.

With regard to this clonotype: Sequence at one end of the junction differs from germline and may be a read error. In nucleotides, the CDR3 is TGCTCATCCGCGGGGGGAAACCGTACAGGGACGGTGAAGACCTACAATGAGCAGTTCTTC. Its protein product is CSSAGGNRTGTVKTYNEQFF. The J gene is TRBJ2-1, the V gene TRBV11-1, with 8 nucleotides matching TRBD2. Germline assignment: CDR1 SGHAT and CDR2 FQDESV (reference sequence). This CDR3 has 20 amino acids.

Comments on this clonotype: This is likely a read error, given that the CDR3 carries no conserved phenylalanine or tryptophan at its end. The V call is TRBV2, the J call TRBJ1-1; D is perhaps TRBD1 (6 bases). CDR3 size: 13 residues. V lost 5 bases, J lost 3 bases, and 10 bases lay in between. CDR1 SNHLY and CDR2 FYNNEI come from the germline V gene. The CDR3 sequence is CASSQNRDTEAFS. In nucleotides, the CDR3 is TGTGCCAGCAGTCAGAACAGGGACACTGAAGCTTTCTCT.

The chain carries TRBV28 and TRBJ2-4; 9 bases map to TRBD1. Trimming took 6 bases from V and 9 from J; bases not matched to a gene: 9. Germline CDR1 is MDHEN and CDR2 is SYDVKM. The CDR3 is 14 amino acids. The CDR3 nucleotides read TGTGCCAGCAGCGCCCCCGGGACAGGGACCATTCAGTACTTC. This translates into CASSAPGTGTIQYF. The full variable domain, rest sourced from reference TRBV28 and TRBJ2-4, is DVKVTQSSRYLVKRTGEKVFLECVQDMDHENMFWYRQDPGLGLRLIYFSYDVKMKEKGDIPEGYSVSREKKERFSLILESASTNQTSMYLCASSAPGTGTIQYFGAGTRLSVL.

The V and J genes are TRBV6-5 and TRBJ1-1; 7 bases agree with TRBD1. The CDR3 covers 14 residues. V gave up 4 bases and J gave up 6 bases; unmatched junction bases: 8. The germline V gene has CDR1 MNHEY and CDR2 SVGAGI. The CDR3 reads CASSFDRVGPEAFF. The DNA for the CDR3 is TGTGCCAGCAGTTTTGACAGGGTTGGGCCTGAAGCTTTCTTT.

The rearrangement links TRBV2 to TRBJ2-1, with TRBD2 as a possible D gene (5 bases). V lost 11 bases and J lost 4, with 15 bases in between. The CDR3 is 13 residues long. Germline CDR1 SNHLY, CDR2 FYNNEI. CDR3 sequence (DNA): TGTGCCGGAGGACGTCCTTTATACAATGAGCAGTTCTTC. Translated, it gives CAGGRPLYNEQFF.

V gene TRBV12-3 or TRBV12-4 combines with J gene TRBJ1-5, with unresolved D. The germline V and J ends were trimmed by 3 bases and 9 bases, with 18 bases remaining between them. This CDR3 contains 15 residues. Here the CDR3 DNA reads TGTGCCAGCAGTTTCGGCCCGGGTCTAGCCGGGCCCCAGCATTTT. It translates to CASSFGPGLAGPQHF.

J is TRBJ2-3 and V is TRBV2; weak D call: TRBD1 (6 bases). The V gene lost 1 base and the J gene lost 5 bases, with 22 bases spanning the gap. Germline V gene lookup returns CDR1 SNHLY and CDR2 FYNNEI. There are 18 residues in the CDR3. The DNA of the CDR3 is TGTGCCAGCAGTGAAGGAGAATGGGAACAGGGCTTCAAAGATACGCAGTATTTT. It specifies CASSEGEWEQGFKDTQYF. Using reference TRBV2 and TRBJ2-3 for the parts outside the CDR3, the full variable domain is EPEVTQTPSHQVTQMGQEVILRCVPISNHLYFYWYRQILGQKVEFLVSFYNNEISEKSEIFDDQFSVERPDGSNFTLKIRSTKLEDSAMYFCASSEGEWEQGFKDTQYFGPGTRLTVL.